This is a list of T cell receptor beta chains from one sample in a study of cytomegalovirus exposure and HLA in healthy donors. Assay used: immunoSEQ multiplex PCR; TCRdb lists only in-frame clones, some missing. The data contain about 160,000 clones, 60% to 80% of them singletons. Sequencing was carried out using PBMCs. These receptors all come from a male donor in good health and CMV-seronegative. Both conserved end residues are part of each CDR3. A D gene is named only where the DNA matches it firmly. Clone size is given for some rows only: seen once, a few or many times, or a class if the clone is expanded.

j_call d_call cdr3_length v_call clone_size cdr3_nt cdr3_aa
TRBJ2-1 TRBD2 17 TRBV28 . TGTGCCAGCGAGGGGGGACTAGCGGGAGTCGGTTACAATGAGCAGTTCTTC CASEGGLAGVGYNEQFF
TRBJ2-5 TRBD2 16 TRBV9 . TGTGCCAGCAGTGGGGGAGCGGGGGGGTACCAAGAGACCCAGTACTTC CASSGGAGGYQETQYF
TRBJ1-2 . 14 TRBV6-6 . TGTGCCAGCAGCCCCAGGGAGGGTAGGGGTGGCTACACCTTC CASSPREGRGGYTF
TRBJ2-7 . 15 TRBV5-5 . TGTGCCAGCAGCTTGGTGGCGGCGGGTTCCTACGAGCAGTACTTC CASSLVAAGSYEQYF
TRBJ2-3 . 13 TRBV5-1 . TGCGCCAGCAGCTTGGCCTATGCGGATACGCAGTATTTT CASSLAYADTQYF
TRBJ1-1 . 13 TRBV7-3 . TGTGCCAGCAGCTCACAGGGTGACACTGAAGCTTTCTTT CASSSQGDTEAFF
TRBJ2-5 . 12 TRBV6-1 . TGTGCCAGCAGTCATGACAGAGAGACCCAGTACTTC CASSHDRETQYF
TRBJ2-7 TRBD2 15 TRBV7-3 . TGTGCCAGCAGCTTAACGGCTAGCGGGAGCCACGAGCAGTACTTC CASSLTASGSHEQYF
TRBJ2-2 TRBD1 16 TRBV12-5 . TGTGCTAGTGGGGGGACAGGGGAGGTGGACACCGGGGAGCTGTTTTTT CASGGTGEVDTGELFF
TRBJ2-1 . 11 TRBV20-1 once TGCAGATGCGATAAGGGGGATGAGCAGTTCTTC CRCDKGDEQFF
TRBJ2-3 TRBD1 17 TRBV28 . TGTGCCAGCAGTTTAACTGGCAGGGGGCGAAGGACAGATACGCAGTATTTT CASSLTGRGRRTDTQYF
TRBJ2-5 TRBD1 15 TRBV29-1 . TGCAGCGTTGATTCCCGGGACAGGGGTTGGGAGACCCAGTACTTC CSVDSRDRGWETQYF
TRBJ1-2 TRBD1 15 TRBV11-2 . TGTGCCAGCAGCTTAGATCAGGGGGTAAACTATGGCTACACCTTC CASSLDQGVNYGYTF
TRBJ2-5 . 15 TRBV19 . TGTGCCAGTAGTATAAGGGGCAACCCACAAGAGACCCAGTACTTC CASSIRGNPQETQYF
TRBJ1-5 . 14 TRBV7-8 few TGTGCCAGCAGCTTAGGGAGGACTACAGGGCCCCAGCATTTT CASSLGRTTGPQHF
TRBJ1-1 . 15 TRBV11-1 . TGTGCCAGCAGCATTAACCTACTGGGGGGCACTGAAGCTTTCTTT CASSINLLGGTEAFF
TRBJ1-2 . 13 TRBV27 . TGTGCCAGCAGTTTAAGCCAAAATTATGGCTACACCTTC CASSLSQNYGYTF
TRBJ2-1 TRBD1 13 TRBV6-6 . TGTGCCAGCAGTTACTCGACCGGGACAGGGCAGATCTTC CASSYSTGTGQIF
TRBJ2-7 . 14 TRBV5-1 . TGCGCCAGCAGCTTGGTCCAGGGAGGAAACGAGCAGTACTTC CASSLVQGGNEQYF
TRBJ2-5 TRBD2 15 TRBV9 . TGTGCCAGCAGCCCGACGGGGGGGCGTCAAGAGACCCAGTACTTC CASSPTGGRQETQYF
TRBJ1-1 . 13 TRBV30 . TGTGCCTGGAGGGGGGGAATGAACACTGAAGCTTTCTTT CAWRGGMNTEAFF
TRBJ2-1 . 15 TRBV13 . TGTGCCAGCAGCTCCCGGTGGTTAGCGTCCAATGAGCAGTTCTTC CASSSRWLASNEQFF
TRBJ2-3 . 15 TRBV9 . TGTGCCAGCAGCGTTGGGAGGTGGGACACAGATACGCAGTATTTT CASSVGRWDTDTQYF
TRBJ1-2 . 15 TRBV11-2 . TGTGCCAGCAGCTTGAGCCGGGAAGCTAACTATGGCTACACCTTC CASSLSREANYGYTF
TRBJ2-6 . 15 TRBV10-3 once TGTGCCATCAGTGTAGCAGACTCTGGGGCCAACGTCCTGACTTTC CAISVADSGANVLTF
TRBJ2-7 TRBD1 15 TRBV11-2 . TGTGCCAGCAGCTCTGTGGGACAGGGAATTGGCGAGCAGTACTTC CASSSVGQGIGEQYF
TRBJ2-2 TRBD2 16 TRBV4-2 . TGTGCCAGCAGCCAACTTAGCGGGGGGAACACCGGGGAGCTGTTTTTT CASSQLSGGNTGELFF
TRBJ1-2 TRBD1 15 TRBV6-5 . TGTGCCAGCAGTAACGACCAAACAGGGGGCCGTGGCTACACCTTC CASSNDQTGGRGYTF
TRBJ2-3 TRBD2 15 TRBV2 . TGTGCCAGCAGATCGACTAGCGGGGTTGCAGATACGCAGTATTTT CASRSTSGVADTQYF
TRBJ2-5 . 15 TRBV11-2 once TGTGCCAGCAGCTTAAGGGGGGGCAGCCGGGAGACCCAGTACTTC CASSLRGGSRETQYF
TRBJ1-1 . 14 TRBV6-6 . TGTGCCAGCAGTTACTCCTCGGTGAACACTGAAGCTTTCTTT CASSYSSVNTEAFF
TRBJ2-5 . 14 TRBV5-1 . TGCGCCAGCAGCTTGGGCGGGGACCAAGAGACCCAGTACTTC CASSLGGDQETQYF
TRBJ1-4 . 14 TRBV28 . TGTGCCAGCAGTCCGTACAGAACACATGAAAAACTGTTTTTT CASSPYRTHEKLFF
TRBJ2-7 TRBD2 15 TRBV27 . TGTGCCAGCAGTTTGCTAGCGGGATTTTCCTACGAGCAGTACTTC CASSLLAGFSYEQYF
TRBJ1-1 . 13 TRBV7-9 . TGTGCCAGCATCTACGGGACTTCTTCTGAAGCTTTCTTT CASIYGTSSEAFF
TRBJ2-7 TRBD2 14 TRBV6-1 . TGTGCCAGCAGTTCAGCGGGGGTAGCCCCCGAGCAGTACTTC CASSSAGVAPEQYF
TRBJ2-2 TRBD2 16 TRBV19 . TGTGCCAGTAATAGACTAGCGGGAGGGCCAGGCGGGGAGCTGTTTTTT CASNRLAGGPGGELFF
TRBJ1-2 TRBD1 18 TRBV2 . TGTGCCAGCAGTGAAGTTCCCCTCGCCCAGGGGGCTAACTATGGCTACACCTTC CASSEVPLAQGANYGYTF
TRBJ1-6 TRBD1 14 TRBV11-2 . TGTGCCAGCAGCTCCTTACAGGGGCGGACACCCCTCCACTTT CASSSLQGRTPLHF
TRBJ1-3 . 17 TRBV4-3 . TGCGCCAGCAGCCAATCTACAGGTGCCAGCTCTGGAAACACCATATATTTT CASSQSTGASSGNTIYF
TRBJ2-7 . 13 TRBV28 . TGTGCCAGCAGTTTAGCAGGGTGGTACGAGCAGTACTTC CASSLAGWYEQYF
TRBJ1-5 TRBD1 14 TRBV7-2 . TGTGCCAGCAGCTTGGCGGGACAGCCCCAGCCCCAGCATTTT CASSLAGQPQPQHF
TRBJ1-5 TRBD1 16 TRBV7-2 . TGTGCCAGCAGCTTAGTGGGGACAGATGGAGATCAGCCCCAGCATTTT CASSLVGTDGDQPQHF
TRBJ2-7 TRBD1 12 TRBV6-1 . TGTGCCAGCAGACAGGGGTTCTACGAGCAGTACTTC CASRQGFYEQYF
TRBJ2-1 TRBD2 19 TRBV4-3 . TGCGCCAGCAGCCAACAGGGACTAGCGGGGGGGTCGTATAAAAATGAGCAGTTCTTC CASSQQGLAGGSYKNEQFF
TRBJ1-5 TRBD1 15 TRBV6-1 . TGTGCCAGCAGTGTGGACAGGGGGTCGTATCAGCCCCAGCATTTT CASSVDRGSYQPQHF
TRBJ2-2 TRBD2 14 TRBV6-5 . TGTGCTAGCATAAGCGGGAGCTCGGCCGGGGAGCTGTTTTTT CASISGSSAGELFF
TRBJ2-1 . 15 TRBV6-5 . TGTGCCAGCAGTTACGCGGGGGCGTCCTACAATGAGCAGTTCTTC CASSYAGASYNEQFF
TRBJ2-5 . 13 TRBV7-3 few TGTGCCAGCAGCTTAGGACACCCTCGGACCCAGTACTTC CASSLGHPRTQYF
TRBJ1-3 . 16 TRBV6-1 few TGTGCCAGCAGTGACCCGGCGGAGGTCTCTGGAAACACCATATATTTT CASSDPAEVSGNTIYF
TRBJ1-1 . 16 TRBV7-3 . TGTGCCAGCAGCTTAACAGGGGAAGTCCAGAACACTGAAGCTTTCTTT CASSLTGEVQNTEAFF
TRBJ1-6 . 12 TRBV23-1 few TGCGCCAGCAGTCGAGCAAATTCACCCCTCCACTTT CASSRANSPLHF
TRBJ2-5 TRBD2 13 TRBV28 . TGTGCCAGCAGTGCCACTAGCGGGATTGAGCAGTACTTC CASSATSGIEQYF
TRBJ1-5 TRBD1 13 TRBV27 once TGTGCCAGCAGTACCTACAGGGGCCAGCCCCAGCATTTT CASSTYRGQPQHF
TRBJ2-5 TRBD2 16 TRBV18 few TGTGCCAGCTCACCACGGGTAGCGGGTAACCAAGAGACCCAGTACTTC CASSPRVAGNQETQYF
TRBJ1-1 . 16 TRBV12-5 . TGTGCTAGTGGTTTCACACGGGAGCAAGCCGGGGCTGAAGCTTTCTTT CASGFTREQAGAEAFF
TRBJ1-5 . 15 TRBV6-6 . TGTGCCAGCAGTTGGGACACAAATAGCAATCAGCCCCAGCATTTT CASSWDTNSNQPQHF
TRBJ2-5 . 14 TRBV5-1 . TGCGCCAGCAGCTCCGGACAGCAAAAAGAGACCCAGTACTTC CASSSGQQKETQYF
TRBJ2-5 TRBD2 14 TRBV19 . TGTGCCAGTAGTCCTAGCGGGAGAGGAGAGACCCAGTACTTC CASSPSGRGETQYF